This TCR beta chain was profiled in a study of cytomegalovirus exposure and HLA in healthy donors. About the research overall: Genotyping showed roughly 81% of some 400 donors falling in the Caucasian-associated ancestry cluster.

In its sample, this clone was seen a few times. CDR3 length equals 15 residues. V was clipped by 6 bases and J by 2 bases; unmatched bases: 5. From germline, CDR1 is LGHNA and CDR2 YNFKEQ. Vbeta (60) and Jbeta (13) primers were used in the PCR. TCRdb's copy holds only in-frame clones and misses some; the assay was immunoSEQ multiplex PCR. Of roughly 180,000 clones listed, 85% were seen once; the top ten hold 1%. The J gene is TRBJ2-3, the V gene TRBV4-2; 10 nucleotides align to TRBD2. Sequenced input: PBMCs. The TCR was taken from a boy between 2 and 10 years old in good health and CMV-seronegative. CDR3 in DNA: TGTGCCAGCAGTAGAGCGGGAGGGACCACAGATACGCAGTATTTT. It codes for CASSRAGGTTDTQYF.